These 32 T cell receptor beta chains were sequenced from one sample in a study of STAT3 mutations in large granular lymphocyte leukemia. Sequencing used immunoSEQ multiplex PCR; TCRdb keeps in-frame clones, though not all of them. Altogether under 1,500 clones are present, approximately 72% being singletons, with the ten largest covering more than 9%. Whole-study findings and limits: Every T-LGLL patient had at least one immunodominant TCRbeta clonotype.

Antigens of these TCRs are unknown. Material for sequencing was peripheral blood mononuclear cells. The receptor source for this set is a woman aged 70-85 years with T-cell large granular lymphocyte leukemia. Some clones in this sample may be carry-over from other donors' samples.

This chain links TRBV28 with TRBJ1-5, with D perhaps TRBD1 (5 bases). Trimming took off 6 bases at V and 0 bases at J, with 12 bases between the two ends. CDR1 is MDHEN, CDR2 SYDVKM, per germline. This CDR3 has 15 amino acids. The CDR3 DNA sequence: TGTGCCAGCAGACCCGGGACTGATAGCAATCAGCCCCAGCATTTT. Protein sequence: CASRPGTDSNQPQHF. Together with reference TRBV28 and TRBJ1-5, the CDR3 gives the full variable domain: DVKVTQSSRYLVKRTGEKVFLECVQDMDHENMFWYRQDPGLGLRLIYFSYDVKMKEKGDIPEGYSVSREKKERFSLILESASTNQTSMYLCASRPGTDSNQPQHFGDGTRLSIL.

This sequence joins TRBV2 and TRBJ1-3; 9 bases are shared with TRBD1. The J segment lost 7 bases and the V segment lost 7 bases, leaving 8 bases of the junction unmatched. CDR3 length: 14 amino acids. Germline loops: CDR1 SNHLY, CDR2 FYNNEI. The CDR3 region is CASIQDRGGNTIYF. CDR3 in DNA: TGTGCCAGCATCCAGGACAGGGGCGGTAACACCATATATTTT.

J is TRBJ1-6 and V is TRBV5-1; TRBD1 matches 7 bases. J gave up 8 bases and V 4 bases, and 6 bases lay outside the gene matches. The CDR3 has 14 residues. Per the germline V gene, CDR1 is SGHRS and CDR2 is YFSETQ. The chain's CDR3 is CASSVDRDYSPLHF. CDR3 DNA sequence: TGCGCCAGCAGCGTAGACAGGGATTATTCACCCCTCCACTTT.

The J gene is TRBJ2-7, the V gene TRBV7-2; tentative D call: TRBD2 (6 bases). The CDR3 extends over 15 amino acids. Germline lookup yields CDR1 SGHTA and CDR2 FQGNSA. Trimming removed 1 base at V and 2 bases at J, with 12 bases between. The chain's CDR3 is CASSLGDSRPYEQYF. The CDR3 DNA is TGTGCCAGCAGCTTAGGGGACTCCCGCCCCTACGAGCAGTACTTC.

The V gene is TRBV7-8, the J gene TRBJ2-1; D not resolved. V shed 4 bases and J shed 4 bases, with 14 bases lying between them. The germline V gene encodes CDR1 SGHVS and CDR2 FQNEAQ. The CDR3 is 15 amino acids. The CDR3 bases are TGTGCCAGCAGCTCATACTACAGCAGTTACAATGAGCAGTTCTTC. It is translated as CASSSYYSSYNEQFF.

The chain joins TRBV30 to TRBJ2-7; D not resolved. Per the germline V gene, CDR1 is GTSNPN and CDR2 is SVGIG (reference sequence). CDR3 length: 16 residues. Trimming removed 0 bases at V and 0 bases at J, with 15 bases between. CDR3 in amino acids: CAWSVSWQLSSYEQYF. As DNA, the CDR3 is TGTGCCTGGAGTGTATCATGGCAGCTCAGCTCCTACGAGCAGTACTTC.

V and J are TRBV30 and TRBJ2-1; 11 bases fit TRBD2. V was clipped by 0 bases and J by 7 bases; unmatched bases: 5. The CDR3 extends over 15 amino acids. From germline, CDR1 is GTSNPN and CDR2 SVGIG (reference sequence). CDR3: CAWSVVAGGSNEQFF. DNA of the CDR3: TGTGCCTGGAGTGTAGTAGCGGGGGGGAGTAATGAGCAGTTCTTC.

This clone has a single count. The genes are TRBV20-1 and TRBJ2-7; D is unresolved. V shed 4 bases and J shed 3 bases, with 7 bases lying between them. Germline CDR1 and CDR2: DFQATT and SNEGSKA (reference sequence). CDR3 length equals 11 residues. The CDR3 nucleotides are TGCAGTGCTAAGGCCCTCTACGAGCAGTACTTC. Amino acids: CSAKALYEQYF.

V and J are TRBV7-9 and TRBJ1-3, with TRBD1 matching over 10 bases. The CDR3 is made up of 15 amino acids. J gave up 0 bases and V 5 bases, and 1 base lay outside the gene matches. Germline V gene lookup returns CDR1 SEHNR and CDR2 FQNEAQ (reference sequence). CDR3: CASSRTGGSGNTIYF. The CDR3 DNA reads TGTGCCAGCAGCCGGACAGGGGGCTCTGGAAACACCATATATTTT. Supplemented by reference TRBV7-9 and TRBJ1-3, the full variable domain reads DTGVSQNPRHKITKRGQNVTFRCDPISEHNRLYWYRQTLGQGPEFLTYFQNEAQLEKSRLLSDRFSAERPKGSFSTLEIQRTEQGDSAMYLCASSRTGGSGNTIYFGEGSWLTVV.

The rearrangement uses TRBV5-1 and TRBJ2-1; D not certain. The CDR3 is 12 residues long. V dropped 0 bases and J dropped 8 bases, with 6 bases sitting between them. Germline V lookup: CDR1 SGHRS, CDR2 YFSETQ. CDR3 region: CASSLAHDEQFF. The CDR3 DNA reads TGCGCCAGCAGCTTGGCCCATGATGAGCAGTTCTTC.

The chain links TRBV7-2 to TRBJ1-2; D is ambiguous. V was shortened by 5 bases and J by 7 bases, with 11 bases between the two germline ends. The CDR3 has 12 amino acids. The germline gives CDR1 SGHTA, CDR2 FQGNSA. The CDR3 spells CASSPPAGGYTF. The DNA of the CDR3 is TGTGCCAGCAGCCCTCCGGCAGGTGGCTACACCTTC. Based on the CDR3 plus reference TRBV7-2 and TRBJ1-2, the full variable domain is GAGVSQSPSNKVTEKGKDVELRCDPISGHTALYWYRQSLGQGLEFLIYFQGNSAPDKSGLPSDRFSAERTGGSVSTLTIQRTQQEDSAVYLCASSPPAGGYTFGSGTRLTVV.

J is TRBJ1-1 and V is TRBV18; D remains ambiguous. Germline CDR1 KGHSH, CDR2 LQKENI. V was shortened by 3 bases and J by 2 bases, with 13 bases between the two germline ends. The CDR3 runs to 15 residues. The DNA of the CDR3 is TGTGCCAGCTCACCGTATTCCGAAACCAACACTGAAGCTTTCTTT. As protein: CASSPYSETNTEAFF.

The rearrangement joins TRBV10-3 to TRBJ1-2, with 7 bases identical to TRBD1. Germline CDR1 ENHRY, CDR2 SYGVKD. The CDR3 length is 14 residues. The V and J ends lost 5 bases and 4 bases, in that order; junction bases with no gene match: 7. CDR3 in DNA: TGTGCCATCAGTCAGACAGGGAGTGGCTATGGCTACACCTTC. This gives the protein CAISQTGSGYGYTF.

The V and J genes are TRBV11-2 and TRBJ1-1; 9 bases are a match to TRBD1. Germline V lookup: CDR1 SGHAT, CDR2 FQNNGV. J lost 3 bases, V lost 1 base, and 3 bases had no gene match. The CDR3 extends over 15 amino acids. The CDR3 DNA reads as TGTGCCAGCAGCTTAGGGGACAGGGAGTACACTGAAGCTTTCTTT. It translates to CASSLGDREYTEAFF.

This CDR3 is CASSPPRRGIYNSPLHF. CDR3 bases: TGTGCCAGCAGCCCCCCCCGCAGGGGCATCTATAATTCACCCCTCCACTTT. This chain links TRBV14 with TRBJ1-6, with D perhaps TRBD1 (6 bases). The CDR3 has 17 residues. Germline CDR1 reads SGHDN; CDR2 reads FVKESK. Trimming shortened V by 4 bases and J by 3 bases, and 16 bases separated the two germline ends.

The V call is TRBV7-9, the J call TRBJ2-5, with 10 bases matching TRBD2. The CDR3 runs to 17 residues. Germline loops: CDR1 SEHNR, CDR2 FQNEAQ (reference sequence). V trimming: 5 bases; J trimming: 2 bases; junction bases outside the gene matches: 11. CDR3 DNA sequence: TGTGCCAGCAGCCCTCGGGGTAGCGGGGGGTCACAAGAGACCCAGTACTTC. This codes for CASSPRGSGGSQETQYF.

The J gene is TRBJ1-1, the V gene TRBV6-5; 8 nucleotides agree with TRBD1. CDR1 is MNHEY, CDR2 SVGAGI, per germline. This CDR3 has 14 residues. V gave up 6 bases and J gave up 6 bases; unmatched junction bases: 9. CDR3 sequence reads: CASRDRGVVAEAFF. The CDR3 nucleotides are TGTGCCAGCAGAGACAGGGGTGTAGTCGCTGAAGCTTTCTTT.

V gene TRBV7-9 combines with J gene TRBJ2-3, with TRBD2 matching over 11 bases. The trim removed 5 bases at V and 3 bases at J, leaving 4 bases unmatched. CDR1 SEHNR and CDR2 FQNEAQ come from the germline V gene (reference sequence). The CDR3 extends over 15 amino acids. The chain's CDR3 is CASSQWTSGTDTQYF. DNA of the CDR3: TGTGCCAGCAGCCAGTGGACTAGCGGGACAGATACGCAGTATTTT.

This rearrangement joins TRBV6-1 to TRBJ1-1; D ambiguous. This CDR3 is built from 15 residues. V lost 2 bases to trimming and J lost 0 bases, with 10 bases between them. The germline V gene has CDR1 MNHNS and CDR2 SASEGT. The CDR3 is CASSEQAGMNTEAFF. The CDR3 bases are TGTGCCAGCAGTGAACAGGCGGGTATGAACACTGAAGCTTTCTTT.

V is TRBV29-1 and J is TRBJ1-1; no clear D gene. With 4 bases removed from V and 0 bases from J, the gap between germline ends came to 9 bases. Germline CDR1 SQVTM, CDR2 ANQGSEA. This CDR3 region has 13 residues. In DNA, the CDR3 is TGCAGCGTTGTACAGACGATGAACACTGAAGCTTTCTTT. Protein sequence: CSVVQTMNTEAFF.

The gene calls are TRBV6-1 and TRBJ2-2; 7 positions agree with TRBD1. Germline-derived CDR1 and CDR2 are MNHNS and SASEGT. The junction had 10 bases not matched to a gene; V was cut back by 3 bases and J by 6 bases. This CDR3 is 16 amino acids long. CDR3 region: CASSDTGRGKAGELFF. In DNA form, the CDR3 reads TGTGCCAGCAGTGATACGGGCAGGGGGAAAGCCGGGGAGCTGTTTTTT.

The chain is built from TRBV30 and TRBJ2-3, with 11 bases that match TRBD2. Germline trimming cut 1 base from V and 2 bases from J; bases unmatched to any gene: 5. The CDR3 covers 16 residues. The germline gives CDR1 GTSNPN, CDR2 SVGIG (reference sequence). The CDR3 here is CAWSEAGLAATDTQYF. CDR3 bases: TGTGCCTGGAGTGAGGCGGGACTAGCGGCCACAGATACGCAGTATTTT. The complete variable domain, with remaining parts taken from reference TRBV30 and TRBJ2-3, reads SQTIHQWPATLVQPVGSPLSLECTVEGTSNPNLYWYRQAAGRGLQLLFYSVGIGQISSEVPQNLSASRPQDRQFILSSKKLLLSDSGFYLCAWSEAGLAATDTQYFGPGTRLTVL.

V is TRBV30 and J is TRBJ2-7, with D possibly being TRBD2 (7 bases). Trimming pared 1 base from V and 4 bases from J, leaving 14 bases between. CDR3 length: 14 amino acids. CDR1 is GTSNPN, CDR2 SVGIG, per germline (reference sequence). This CDR3 reads CAWSARGARYEQYF. In DNA, the CDR3 is TGTGCCTGGAGTGCACGGGGGGCCCGGTACGAGCAGTACTTC.

The chain uses TRBV30 and TRBJ1-2; possible D gene TRBD1, 6 bases. This CDR3 region has 14 residues. Germline CDR1 reads GTSNPN; CDR2 reads SVGIG (reference sequence). Trimming pared 2 bases from V and 4 bases from J, leaving 14 bases between. CDR3: CAWSPGQPAYGYTF. In DNA form, the CDR3 reads TGTGCCTGGAGTCCCGGACAGCCTGCCTATGGCTACACCTTC.

This clone was counted between two and nine times. The chain links TRBV30 to TRBJ2-2, with D uncertain. The ends were cut back, 2 bases at V and 2 bases at J, with 9 bases in the middle. The CDR3 is 14 amino acids. The germline gives CDR1 GTSNPN, CDR2 SVGIG (reference sequence). The CDR3 here is CAWSFKGNTGELFF. CDR3 nucleotides: TGTGCCTGGAGTTTCAAGGGAAACACCGGGGAGCTGTTTTTT.

V is TRBV2 and J is TRBJ1-2, with unresolved D. V lost 6 bases and J lost 2, with 10 bases in between. Germline V gives CDR1 SNHLY, CDR2 FYNNEI. The CDR3 has 13 residues. The CDR3 here is CASRSEGNYGYTF. The DNA of the CDR3 is TGTGCCAGCAGGTCGGAGGGCAACTATGGCTACACCTTC.

This clone was seen only a few times. CDR3 sequence (DNA): TGTGCCTGGAGCGGGACAGGGGCTTTGACAGATACGCAGTATTTT. This sequence encodes CAWSGTGALTDTQYF. The chain recombines TRBV30 with TRBJ2-3; 10 bases line up with TRBD1. Germline lookup yields CDR1 GTSNPN and CDR2 SVGIG (reference sequence). The CDR3 loop spans 15 amino acids. The V segment lost 3 bases and the J segment 3 bases; nucleotides outside the gene matches: 6.

The gene calls are TRBV5-1 and TRBJ1-1; tentatively, D is TRBD1 (5 bases). Trimming pared 2 bases from V and 0 bases from J, leaving 14 bases between. The CDR3 length is 16 residues. Germline V gene data show CDR1 as SGHRS and CDR2 as YFSETQ. The DNA for the CDR3 is TGCGCCAGCAGCTTTGCAGGGTTGTATATGAACACTGAAGCTTTCTTT. Its translation is CASSFAGLYMNTEAFF.

This clone was counted a few times. The rearrangement uses TRBV4-1 and TRBJ2-7, with 7 bases lining up with TRBD1. The V segment lost 0 bases and the J segment 6 bases; nucleotides outside the gene matches: 8. This CDR3 has 15 residues. Germline assignment: CDR1 MGHRA and CDR2 YSYEKL. The CDR3 DNA reads TGCGCCAGCAGCCAAGACAAGGACAGGTTGTCCGAGCAGTACTTC. Protein: CASSQDKDRLSEQYF.

This clone showed up just once. J is TRBJ2-3 and V is TRBV25-1; 8 bases agree with TRBD2. This CDR3 has 16 amino acids. The germline gives CDR1 MGHDK, CDR2 SYGVNS. The V gene end was trimmed by 3 bases and the J gene end by 6 bases; junction bases not matched to a gene: 11. CDR3 bases: TGTGCCAGCAGTGACTCTGGACTAGCACCTTCGGATACGCAGTATTTT. It encodes CASSDSGLAPSDTQYF.

This chain joins TRBV30 and TRBJ1-2; 11 bases match TRBD1. Trimming cost V 2 bases and J 4 bases; bases outside gene matches: 3. The CDR3 covers 14 residues. Germline V gene data show CDR1 as GTSNPN and CDR2 as SVGIG (reference sequence). The CDR3: CAWSRTGGLYGYTF. As DNA, the CDR3 is TGTGCCTGGAGTCGGACAGGGGGCCTCTATGGCTACACCTTC.

This clone has only a few counts. This rearrangement joins TRBV30 to TRBJ1-6; D gene uncertain. Germline CDR1 reads GTSNPN; CDR2 reads SVGIG (reference sequence). The CDR3 runs 15 residues. Trimming pared 0 bases from V and 11 bases from J, leaving 17 bases between. Written as DNA, the CDR3 is TGTGCCTGGAGTGTAGATATGGCGACGTTGGCACCCCTCCACTTT. Translated: CAWSVDMATLAPLHF. Full variable domain (missing parts from reference TRBV30 and TRBJ1-6): SQTIHQWPATLVQPVGSPLSLECTVEGTSNPNLYWYRQAAGRGLQLLFYSVGIGQISSEVPQNLSASRPQDRQFILSSKKLLLSDSGFYLCAWSVDMATLAPLHFGNGTRLTVT.